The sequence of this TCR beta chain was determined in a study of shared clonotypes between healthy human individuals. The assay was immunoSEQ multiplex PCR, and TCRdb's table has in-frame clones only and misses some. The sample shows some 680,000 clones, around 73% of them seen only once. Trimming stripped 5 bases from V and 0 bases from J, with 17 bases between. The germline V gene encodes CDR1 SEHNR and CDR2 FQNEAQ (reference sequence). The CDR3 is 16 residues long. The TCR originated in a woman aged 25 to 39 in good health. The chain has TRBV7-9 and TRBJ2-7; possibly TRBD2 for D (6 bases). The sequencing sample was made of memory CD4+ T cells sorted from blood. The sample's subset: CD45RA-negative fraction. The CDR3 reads CASSHTAAGSSYEQYF. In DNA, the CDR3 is TGTGCCAGCAGCCACACAGCGGCCGGGAGCTCCTACGAGCAGTACTTC. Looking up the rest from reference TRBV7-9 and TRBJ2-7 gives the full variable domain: DTGVSQNPRHKITKRGQNVTFRCDPISEHNRLYWYRQTLGQGPEFLTYFQNEAQLEKSRLLSDRFSAERPKGSFSTLEIQRTEQGDSAMYLCASSHTAAGSSYEQYFGPGTRLTVT.